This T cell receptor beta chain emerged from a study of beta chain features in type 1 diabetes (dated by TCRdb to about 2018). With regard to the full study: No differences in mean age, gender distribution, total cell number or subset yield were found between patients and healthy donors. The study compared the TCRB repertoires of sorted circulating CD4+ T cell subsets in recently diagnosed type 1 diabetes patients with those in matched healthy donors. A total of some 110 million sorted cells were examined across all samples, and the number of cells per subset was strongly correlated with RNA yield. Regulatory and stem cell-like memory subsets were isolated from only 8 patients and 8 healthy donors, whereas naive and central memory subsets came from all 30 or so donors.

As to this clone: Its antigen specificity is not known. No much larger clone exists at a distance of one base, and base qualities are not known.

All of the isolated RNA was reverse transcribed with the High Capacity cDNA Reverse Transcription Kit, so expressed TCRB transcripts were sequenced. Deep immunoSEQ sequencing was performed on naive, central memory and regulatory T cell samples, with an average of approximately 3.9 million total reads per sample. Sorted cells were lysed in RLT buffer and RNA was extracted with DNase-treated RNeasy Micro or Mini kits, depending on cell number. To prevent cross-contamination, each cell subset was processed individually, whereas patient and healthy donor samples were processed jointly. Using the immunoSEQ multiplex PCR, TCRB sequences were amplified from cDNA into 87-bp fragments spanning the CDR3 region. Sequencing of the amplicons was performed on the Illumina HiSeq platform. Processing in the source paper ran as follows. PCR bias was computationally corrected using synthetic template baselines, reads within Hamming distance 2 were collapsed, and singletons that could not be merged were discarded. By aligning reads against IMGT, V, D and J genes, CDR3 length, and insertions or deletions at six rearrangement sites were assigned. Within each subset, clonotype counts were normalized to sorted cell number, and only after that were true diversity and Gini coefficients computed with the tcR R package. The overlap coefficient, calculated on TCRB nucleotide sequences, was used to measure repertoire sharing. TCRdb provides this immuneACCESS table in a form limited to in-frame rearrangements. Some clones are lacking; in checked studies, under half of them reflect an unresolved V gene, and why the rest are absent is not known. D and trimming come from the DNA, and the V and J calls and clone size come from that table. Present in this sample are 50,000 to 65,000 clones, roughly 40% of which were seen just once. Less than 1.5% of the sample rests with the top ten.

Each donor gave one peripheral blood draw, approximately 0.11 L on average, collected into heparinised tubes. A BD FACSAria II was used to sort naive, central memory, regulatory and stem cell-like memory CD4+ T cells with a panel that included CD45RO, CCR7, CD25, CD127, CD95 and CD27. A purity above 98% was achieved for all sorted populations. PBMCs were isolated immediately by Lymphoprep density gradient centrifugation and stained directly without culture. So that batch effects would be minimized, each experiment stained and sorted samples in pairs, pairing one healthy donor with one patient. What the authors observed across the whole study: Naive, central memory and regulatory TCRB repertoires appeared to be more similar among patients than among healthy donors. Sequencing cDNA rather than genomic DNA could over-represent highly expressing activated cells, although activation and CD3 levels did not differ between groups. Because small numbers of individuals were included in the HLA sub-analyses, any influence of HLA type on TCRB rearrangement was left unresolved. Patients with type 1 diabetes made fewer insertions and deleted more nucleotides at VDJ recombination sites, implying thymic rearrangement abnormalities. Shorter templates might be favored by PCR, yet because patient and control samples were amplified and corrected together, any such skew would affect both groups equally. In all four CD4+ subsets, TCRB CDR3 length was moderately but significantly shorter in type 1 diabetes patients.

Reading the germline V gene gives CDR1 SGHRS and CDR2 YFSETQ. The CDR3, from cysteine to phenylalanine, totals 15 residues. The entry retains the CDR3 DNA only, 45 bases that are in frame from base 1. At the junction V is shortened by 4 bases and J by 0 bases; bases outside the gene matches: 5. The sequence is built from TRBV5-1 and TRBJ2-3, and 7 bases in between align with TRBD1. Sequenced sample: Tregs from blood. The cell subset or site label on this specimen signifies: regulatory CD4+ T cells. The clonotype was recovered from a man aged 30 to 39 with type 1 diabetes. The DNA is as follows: TGCGCCAGCAGCGGATGGGACAGTAGCACAGATACGCAGTATTTT. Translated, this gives CASSGWDSSTDTQYF.